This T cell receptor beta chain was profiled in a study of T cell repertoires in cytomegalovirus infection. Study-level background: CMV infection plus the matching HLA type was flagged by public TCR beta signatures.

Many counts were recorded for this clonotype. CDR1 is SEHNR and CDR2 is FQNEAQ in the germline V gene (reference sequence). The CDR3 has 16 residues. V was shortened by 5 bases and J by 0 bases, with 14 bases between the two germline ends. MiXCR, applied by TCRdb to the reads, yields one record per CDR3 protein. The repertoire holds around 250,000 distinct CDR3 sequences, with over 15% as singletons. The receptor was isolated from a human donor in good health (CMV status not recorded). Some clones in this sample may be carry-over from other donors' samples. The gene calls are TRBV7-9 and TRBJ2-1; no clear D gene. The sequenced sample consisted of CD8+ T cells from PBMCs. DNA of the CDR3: TGTGCCAGCAGCCGAACGGCGGCGAGCTCCTACAATGAGCAGTTCTTC. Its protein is CASSRTAASSYNEQFF.